This record covers a single TCR beta chain. Its antigen is not known. This record belongs to a study of pediatric ulcerative colitis. Overall study results and limits: Rectal pinch biopsies may have included blood-derived T cells, especially in patients with overt colitis. Clonal expansions reduced rectal repertoire diversity in acute severe colitis. Total lymphocyte DNA, not sorted subsets, was the template.

Rectal tissue came from one to two pinch biopsies taken at colonoscopy. This CDR3 comprises 15 residues. The J segment lost 4 bases and the V segment lost 5 bases, leaving 8 bases of the junction unmatched. CDR1 SGHTA and CDR2 FQGTGA come from the germline V gene. TCRdb's copy holds only in-frame clones and misses some; the assay was immunoSEQ multiplex PCR. The table includes 10,000 to 13,000 clones, approximately 80% detected once. Material for sequencing was gut tissue. The chain uses TRBV7-3 and TRBJ2-5; 9 nucleotides align to TRBD2. This receptor was identified in a girl aged 10-17 years who was a control in a study of pediatric ulcerative colitis. The CDR3 is CASSRELAGAETQYF. As DNA, the CDR3 is TGTGCCAGCAGCAGAGAATTAGCGGGAGCAGAGACCCAGTACTTC.